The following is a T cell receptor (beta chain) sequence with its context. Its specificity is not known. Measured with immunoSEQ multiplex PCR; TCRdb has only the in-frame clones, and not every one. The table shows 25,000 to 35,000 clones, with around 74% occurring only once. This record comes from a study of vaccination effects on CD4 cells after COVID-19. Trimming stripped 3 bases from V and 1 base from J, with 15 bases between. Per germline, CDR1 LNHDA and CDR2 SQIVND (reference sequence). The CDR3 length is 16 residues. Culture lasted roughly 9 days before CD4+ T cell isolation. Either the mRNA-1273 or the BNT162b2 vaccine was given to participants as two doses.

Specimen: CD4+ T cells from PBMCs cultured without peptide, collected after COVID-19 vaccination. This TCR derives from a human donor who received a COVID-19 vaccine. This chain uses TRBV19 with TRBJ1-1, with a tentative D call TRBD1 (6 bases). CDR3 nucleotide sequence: TGTGCCAGTAGTATCCGACTCACAGGGTCGAACACTGAAGCTTTCTTT. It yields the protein CASSIRLTGSNTEAFF. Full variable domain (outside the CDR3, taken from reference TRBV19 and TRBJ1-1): DGGITQSPKYLFRKEGQNVTLSCEQNLNHDAMYWYRQDPGQGLRLIYYSQIVNDFQKGDIAEGYSVSREKKESFPLTVTSAQKNPTAFYLCASSIRLTGSNTEAFFGQGTRLTVV.